These 17 T cell receptor beta chains share one sample of origin, sequenced in a study of T cells after yellow fever vaccination. TCRdb redid the calling of the 5' RACE reads with MiXCR, one entry per CDR3 protein. The sample carries about 260,000 distinct CDR3 sequences, around 13% recorded once. The material sequenced was CD4+ T cells sorted from PBMCs, taken 45 days after the yellow fever booster vaccination. The receptors come from a man aged 30-40 years who received the YFV17D yellow fever vaccine.

This clonotype was seen ten or more times. The V gene is TRBV18, the J gene TRBJ1-5; the D is unclear. This CDR3 is 13 amino acids long. From germline, CDR1 is KGHSH and CDR2 LQKENI. V shed 4 bases and J shed 0 bases, with 4 bases lying between them. The CDR3 DNA reads as TGTGCCAGCTCACGAAATAGCAATCAGCCCCAGCATTTT. Translation: CASSRNSNQPQHF.

The V call is TRBV29-1, the J call TRBJ2-1; 10 nucleotides match TRBD1. From germline, CDR1 is SQVTM and CDR2 ANQGSEA. The trim removed 1 base at V and 14 bases at J, leaving 14 bases unmatched. This CDR3 spans 15 amino acids. The CDR3 is CSVEVFDRGRAWEFF. The CDR3 bases are TGCAGCGTTGAAGTATTCGACAGGGGGCGCGCATGGGAGTTCTTC.

This chain connects TRBV6-2 or TRBV6-3 to TRBJ1-2; 7 bases are shared with TRBD1. Germline-derived CDR1 and CDR2 are MNHEY and SVGEGT. There are 13 residues in the CDR3. Germline trimming cut 10 bases from V and 2 bases from J; bases unmatched to any gene: 7. CDR3 sequence: CATARDRNYGYTF. CDR3 sequence (DNA): TGTGCCACAGCTCGGGACAGAAACTATGGCTACACCTTC.

The gene calls are TRBV18 and TRBJ2-3, with D unresolved. V gave up 2 bases and J gave up 2 bases, with 8 bases separating them. The V gene's germline CDR1 is KGHSH and CDR2 LQKENI. The CDR3 runs 14 residues. In DNA, the CDR3 is TGTGCCAGCTCACCATCGGCCATCACAGATACGCAGTATTTT. Its protein product is CASSPSAITDTQYF. Full variable domain (rest looked up from reference TRBV18 and TRBJ2-3): NAGVMQNPRHLVRRRGQEARLRCSPMKGHSHVYWYRQLPEEGLKFMVYLQKENIIDESGMPKERFSAEFPKEGPSILRIQQVVRGDSAAYFCASSPSAITDTQYFGPGTRLTVL.

The chain has TRBV18 and TRBJ2-3; D possibly corresponds to TRBD2 (5 bases). The CDR3 covers 15 residues. Germline V CDR1 and CDR2: KGHSH, LQKENI. V lost 5 bases, J lost 1 base, and 13 bases lay in between. The CDR3 loop reads CASSSEARGTDTQYF. The CDR3 DNA follows: TGTGCCAGCTCATCCGAGGCGAGGGGCACAGATACGCAGTATTTT.

This clonotype was seen a handful of times. This chain joins TRBV7-6 and TRBJ2-2, with 7 nucleotides matching TRBD1. J lost 4 bases, V lost 6 bases, and 5 bases had no gene match. This CDR3 is built from 14 residues. Germline V gene lookup returns CDR1 SGHVS and CDR2 FNYEAQ. The CDR3 protein is CASSFSGGTGELFF. The CDR3 region has the DNA TGTGCCAGCAGTTTCTCAGGGGGCACCGGGGAGCTGTTTTTT.

The chain couples TRBV5-1 to TRBJ2-5; possibly TRBD1 for D (7 bases). Trimming pared 2 bases from V and 5 bases from J, leaving 10 bases between. The CDR3 runs 13 residues. Germline V gene lookup returns CDR1 SGHRS and CDR2 YFSETQ. The CDR3 loop is CASSFPGGETQYF. The CDR3 DNA reads as TGCGCCAGCAGCTTCCCAGGGGGGGAGACCCAGTACTTC.

This clonotype was seen more than once but under ten times. This chain links TRBV12-3 or TRBV12-4 with TRBJ2-1; D is undetermined. With 8 bases removed from V and 0 bases from J, the gap between germline ends came to 11 bases. The CDR3 is made up of 14 amino acids. CDR3: CASDGSSSYNEQFF. Here the CDR3 DNA reads TGTGCCAGCGATGGGTCGAGCTCCTACAATGAGCAGTTCTTC.

This clonotype was counted between two and nine times. The rearrangement uses TRBV20-1 and TRBJ2-3; D gene unclear. Per the germline V gene, CDR1 is DFQATT and CDR2 is SNEGSKA (reference sequence). V was trimmed by 0 bases and J by 6 bases, leaving 13 bases between them. CDR3 length equals 14 residues. The CDR3 spells CSARETLNEDTQYF. The CDR3 DNA reads TGCAGTGCTAGAGAGACCCTTAACGAGGATACGCAGTATTTT.

This clonotype was recorded only once. The rearrangement joins TRBV11-2 to TRBJ2-6; no clear D gene. Trimming stripped 3 bases from V and 4 bases from J, with 7 bases between. The CDR3 sequence is 14 residues long. Germline V gene lookup returns CDR1 SGHAT and CDR2 FQNNGV. CDR3 region: CASSFRPGANVLTF. The CDR3 DNA is TGTGCCAGCAGCTTCCGGCCGGGGGCCAACGTCCTGACTTTC.

The chain links TRBV5-1 to TRBJ2-5; D remains ambiguous. Trimming pared 4 bases from V and 4 bases from J, leaving 11 bases between. This CDR3 spans 13 amino acids. Germline-derived CDR1 and CDR2 are SGHRS and YFSETQ. The CDR3, as DNA: TGCGCCAGCAGCGACGACCTTCGAGAGACCCAGTACTTC. Its translation: CASSDDLRETQYF.

The chain carries TRBV20-1 and TRBJ2-7, with TRBD2 identical over 10 bases. Germline V gene lookup returns CDR1 DFQATT and CDR2 SNEGSKA (reference sequence). The ends lost 5 bases at V and 3 bases at J; junction bases unmatched: 7. This CDR3 is built from 14 residues. CDR3 sequence reads: CSAGPLAGLYEQYF. In nucleotides, the CDR3 is TGCAGTGCTGGACCACTAGCGGGGCTCTACGAGCAGTACTTC.

A few counts support this clonotype. CDR3 nucleotides: TGCGCCAGCAGTGACCCTAGCGGGAGGGCCCCGTACGAGCAGTACTTC. Its protein is CASSDPSGRAPYEQYF. V and J are TRBV10-2 and TRBJ2-7; the match to TRBD2 covers 12 bases. The CDR3 spans 16 residues. V lost 3 bases, J lost 4 bases, and 7 bases stayed unmatched. CDR1 and CDR2 from the germline V gene are WSHSY and SAAADI.

This clonotype was picked up a small number of times. The genes are TRBV12-3 or TRBV12-4 and TRBJ2-7; tentatively, D is TRBD2 (5 bases). The CDR3 is made up of 14 amino acids. The V end lost 6 bases, the J end lost 1 base, and 13 bases lay between the germline ends. The CDR3, as DNA: TGTGCCAGCAGCCGAGGGTCCGGGTCCTACGAGCAGTACTTC. This encodes CASSRGSGSYEQYF.

CDR3 region: CASSYRVDYEQYF. The DNA of the CDR3 is TGTGCCAGCAGCTACAGGGTAGATTACGAGCAGTACTTC. This chain links TRBV6-2 or TRBV6-3 with TRBJ2-7; a weak D match, TRBD1 (6 bases). With 6 bases removed from V and 4 bases from J, the gap between germline ends came to 13 bases. The CDR3 runs to 13 residues. Germline assignment: CDR1 MNHEY and CDR2 SVGEGT.

In this sample, this clonotype turned up a few times. The V and J genes are TRBV5-4 and TRBJ1-6, with a tentative D call TRBD1 (6 bases). V was cut by 2 bases and J by 7 bases, with 10 bases left in between. The CDR3 is 14 amino acids. Germline V lookup: CDR1 SGHNT, CDR2 YYREEE (reference sequence). As DNA, the CDR3 is TGTGCCAGCAGCTTAAAGAGGGGGAATTCACCCCTCCACTTT. This translates into CASSLKRGNSPLHF.

This sequence joins TRBV14 and TRBJ2-5, with D possibly matching TRBD2 (5 bases). Germline CDR1 SGHDN, CDR2 FVKESK. Between the trimmed V and J ends, which lost 0 bases and 1 base, there was a span of 12 bases. The CDR3 covers 16 residues. CDR3 in DNA: TGTGCCAGCAGCCAAGATAAGAGGGTTCTCCAAGAGACCCAGTACTTC. Amino acids: CASSQDKRVLQETQYF. Together with reference TRBV14 and TRBJ2-5, the CDR3 gives the full variable domain: EAGVTQFPSHSVIEKGQTVTLRCDPISGHDNLYWYRRVMGKEIKFLLHFVKESKQDESGMPNNRFLAERTGGTYSTLKVQPAELEDSGVYFCASSQDKRVLQETQYFGPGTRLLVL.